This entry features one T cell receptor (beta chain) sequence. Method: immunoSEQ multiplex PCR; TCRdb's copy keeps in-frame clones and lacks some. The table includes roughly 110,000 clones, approximately 90% detected once. This entry comes from a study of T cell changes during pregnancy in multiple sclerosis. The germline CDR1 and CDR2 sequences are MNHNS and SASEGT. The V gene lost 1 base and the J gene lost 1 base, with 23 bases spanning the gap. The CDR3 totals 20 residues. The sample in question was peripheral blood, obtained after pregnancy. The sequence derives from a female donor with multiple sclerosis, enrolled in a pregnancy study. The V and J genes are TRBV6-1 and TRBJ2-1; a weak D match, TRBD2 (6 bases). CDR3 sequence: CASSEESSGRGEWSYNEQFF. The CDR3 DNA reads as TGTGCCAGCAGTGAAGAGTCGTCGGGGCGGGGCGAATGGTCCTACAATGAGCAGTTCTTC.